This T cell receptor beta chain was obtained from a study of CD8+ T cells in alopecia areata. Background on the study: Twice daily, treated patients received 5 to 10 mg of oral tofacitinib. Tofacitinib exposure lasted 6 to 18 months, followed by 6 months off drug.

cDNA serving as the sequencing template came from extracted, reverse transcribed RNA. Using immunoSEQ multiplex PCR, the repertoire was profiled, and TCRdb retains in-frame clones only, with some absent. This sample carries under 70,000 clones, roughly 57% of them seen once, and the ten largest clones take under 20%. V lost 0 bases and J lost 0, with 19 bases in between. The CDR3 covers 18 residues. Germline CDR1 reads SGHRS; CDR2 reads YFSETQ. The sequencing used CD8+ T cells sorted from blood, collected at week 0. This sequence joins TRBV5-1 and TRBJ2-7; D perhaps matches TRBD1 (6 bases). The sequence was collected from a human donor with alopecia areata. DNA of the CDR3: TGCGCCAGCAGCTTGGCACCCACAGGGCCACAGCTCTCCTACGAGCAGTACTTC. Translating gives CASSLAPTGPQLSYEQYF.